The sequence of this T cell receptor beta chain was determined in a study of radiotherapy plus CTLA-4 blockade in lung cancer. At the level of the study: Across the patients, objective responses occurred in 18%, and disease control in 30% to 40%.

Data came from immunoSEQ multiplex PCR; TCRdb stores just in-frame clones and leaves some out. Of fewer than 95,000 clones listed, around four fifths are singletons. The CDR3 runs 13 residues. The J segment lost 3 bases and the V segment lost 5 bases, leaving 3 bases of the junction unmatched. The germline V gene encodes CDR1 KGHSH and CDR2 LQKENI. A word on this clone: Antigen: not known.

Notes on the study in general: Early shifts in blood T cell clones, with interferon-beta, reportedly predicted response best.

This chain connects TRBV18 to TRBJ1-2; 7 bases fit TRBD1. The sample here was peripheral blood, taken from a patient treated with radiotherapy plus ipilimumab. The clonotype originates from a human donor with non-small cell lung cancer who had stable disease on radiotherapy plus ipilimumab. The chain's CDR3 is CASSTGQDYGYTF. For the CDR3, the DNA is TGTGCCAGCTCAACAGGACAGGACTATGGCTACACCTTC.